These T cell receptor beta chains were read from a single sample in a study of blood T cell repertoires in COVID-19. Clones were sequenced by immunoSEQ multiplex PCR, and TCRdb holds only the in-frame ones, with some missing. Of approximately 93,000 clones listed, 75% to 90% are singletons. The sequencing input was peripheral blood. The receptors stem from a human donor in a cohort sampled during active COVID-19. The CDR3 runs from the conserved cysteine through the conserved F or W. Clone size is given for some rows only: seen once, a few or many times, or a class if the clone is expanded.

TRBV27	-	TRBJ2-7	CASSLEGGAYEQYF
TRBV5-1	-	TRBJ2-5	CASSAGSQETQYF
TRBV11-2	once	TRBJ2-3	CASSLLQISSTDTQYF
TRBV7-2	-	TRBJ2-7	CASSLGLAVSSYEQYF
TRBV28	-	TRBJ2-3	CATRLARSTDTQYF
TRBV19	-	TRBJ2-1	CASSIAPGLAGENEQFF
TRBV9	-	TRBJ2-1	CASSRPSGLAAATYNEQFF
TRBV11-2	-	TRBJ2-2	CASSADNVNTGELFF
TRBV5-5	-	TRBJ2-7	CASSLGPTGEVYEQYF
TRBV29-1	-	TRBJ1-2	CSVLPGRTGYGYTF
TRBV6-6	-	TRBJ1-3	CASTPTGNSGNTIYF
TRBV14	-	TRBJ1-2	CASSGTASSFYGYTF
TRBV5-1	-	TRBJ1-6	CASSLARDRAYNSPLHF
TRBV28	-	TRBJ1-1	CASSLPGQGNTEAFF
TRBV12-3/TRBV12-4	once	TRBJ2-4	CASSLVGANIQYF
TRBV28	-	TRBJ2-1	CASSPGTGNYNEQFF
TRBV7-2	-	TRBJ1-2	CASSLTTGVGYGYTF
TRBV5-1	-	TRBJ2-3	CASSPGLAGRRTDTQYF
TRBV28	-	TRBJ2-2	CASRPPLGTGELFF
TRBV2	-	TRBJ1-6	CASNGFSYNSPLHF
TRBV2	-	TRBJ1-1	CASSVGNLNTEAFF
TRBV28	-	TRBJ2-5	CASKRQNQETQYF
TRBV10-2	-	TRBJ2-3	CASRRGYSTDTQYF
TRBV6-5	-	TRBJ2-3	CASSPMGRFTDTQYF
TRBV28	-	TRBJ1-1	CASSPWTAMNTEAFF
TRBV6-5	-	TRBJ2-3	CASSRQGGTQYF
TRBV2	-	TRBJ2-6	CATKGGSGANVLTF
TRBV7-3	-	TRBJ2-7	CASSSGFSYEQYF
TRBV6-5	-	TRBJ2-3	CASSYSSGTLTDTQYF
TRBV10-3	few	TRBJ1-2	CAISEVRNGYTF
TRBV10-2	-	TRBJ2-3	CASSDERGTDTQYF
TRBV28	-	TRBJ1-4	CASSPPRGKLFF
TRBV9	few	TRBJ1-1	CASSVAGTENTEAFF
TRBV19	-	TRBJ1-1	CASSIDGQMNTEAFF
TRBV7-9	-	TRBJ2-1	CASSLVASASDEQFF
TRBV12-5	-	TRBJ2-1	CASGRAGKTYNEQFF
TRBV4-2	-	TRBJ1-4	CASSHPDRGEEKLFF